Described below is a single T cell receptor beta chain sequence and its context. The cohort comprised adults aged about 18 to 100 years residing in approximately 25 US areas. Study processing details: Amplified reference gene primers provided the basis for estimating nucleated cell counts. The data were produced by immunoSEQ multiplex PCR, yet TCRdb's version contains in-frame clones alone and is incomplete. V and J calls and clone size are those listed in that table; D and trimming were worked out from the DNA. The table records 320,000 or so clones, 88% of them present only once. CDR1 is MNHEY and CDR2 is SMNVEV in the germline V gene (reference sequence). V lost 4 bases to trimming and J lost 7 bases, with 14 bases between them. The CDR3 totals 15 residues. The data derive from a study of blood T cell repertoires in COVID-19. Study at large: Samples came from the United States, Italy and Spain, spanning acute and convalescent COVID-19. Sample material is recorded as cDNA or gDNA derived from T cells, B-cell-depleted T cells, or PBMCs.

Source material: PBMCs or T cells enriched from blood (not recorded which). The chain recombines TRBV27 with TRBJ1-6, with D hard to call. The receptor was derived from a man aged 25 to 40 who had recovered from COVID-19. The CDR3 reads CASSWSSVMNSPLHF. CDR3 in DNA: TGTGCCAGCAGTTGGTCGTCAGTAATGAATTCACCCCTCCACTTT.